This T cell receptor (beta chain) was recovered during a study of blood T cell repertoires in COVID-19. Looking at the study overall: Collection of acute and convalescent COVID-19 samples took place in the United States, Italy and Spain. PBMCs, B-cell-depleted T cells, or T cells were the source of the cDNA or gDNA that made up the material.

Seattle patients were enrolled during active infection and followed longitudinally. The V gene lost 7 bases and the J gene lost 1 base, with 9 bases spanning the gap. This CDR3 is built from 13 residues. Germline-derived CDR1 and CDR2 are SNHLY and FYNNEI. The table came from immunoSEQ multiplex PCR; TCRdb's copy has only in-frame clones and leaves some out. The sample contains some 73,000 clones, 86% of which appear only once. The TCR originated in a man older than 75 with COVID-19, enrolled during active disease. Specimen: peripheral blood. J is TRBJ2-3 and V is TRBV2; D is ambiguous. The CDR3 DNA reads TGTGCCAGCAACGTGCTACGCACAGATACGCAGTATTTT. Encoded protein: CASNVLRTDTQYF.